The entry below gives a single TCR beta chain sequence along with its context. Ten or more counts support this clonotype. Its cognate antigen has yet to be identified. Per-nucleotide qualities are absent, and no much larger clonotype sits a single base away. Set within a cohort of healthcare workers in London, UK, this nested case-control study involved weekly PCR testing of nasopharyngeal swabs along with blood sampling. Healthcare workers were enrolled in the week of the UK lockdown, from 23 to 31 March 2020, and were followed every week for up to roughly 15 weeks. This entry comes from a study of early T cells in non-severe SARS-CoV-2 infection (dated by TCRdb to about 2021). Concerning the study at large: TCR sequencing used bulk RNA from unsorted whole blood, so alpha and beta chains could not be paired.

On the study overall, not on this receptor specifically: VDJdb matching was skewed toward anti-spike CD8 responses and likely underestimated virus-specific expansions by missing private and CD4 specificities.

To prepare the library, 5' RACE was applied. This sample was sequenced with a NextSeq 500. The TCR library protocol attached unique molecular identifiers to individual cDNA molecules to correct for sequencing error and PCR bias. Both TCR alpha and beta chains were sequenced, and tight co-correlation was observed between alpha and beta sequence abundances in each sample. From the authors' description of their analysis: V gene, J gene and CDR3 annotation of TCR sequences was performed with Decombinator V4. TCRs were defined as expanded if a significant change between any two time points was detected under a Poisson model with p below 0.0001. Abundances of TCRs were expressed as counts per million after normalisation to the total number of TCRs sequenced in each sample. TRAV1-2 paired with TRAJ12, TRAJ20 or TRAJ33 defined MAIT TCRs, while TRAV10 paired with TRAJ18 defined iNKT TCRs. VDJdb, accessed 1 November 2021, was searched for CMV, EBV and SARS-CoV-2 annotated TCRs, with TCRs annotated for multiple antigens excluded. The public reads were reanalyzed by TCRdb: fastp trimming at Q25, MiXCR alignment, in-frame beta chains only. Entries are consolidated by CDR3 protein sequence, retaining the most common genes and DNA. The V and J calls follow TCRdb's processing rather than the paper's. A total of under 65,000 distinct CDR3 sequences appear in this sample, around an eighth of them only once. The ten largest clones capture about 1.4% of the sample.

The germline V gene supplies CDR1 SNHLY and CDR2 FYNNEI. The CDR3 sequence holds 14 residues, the cysteine and phenylalanine included. CDR3 DNA only is kept here, 42 bases in frame from base 1. Cut back by 4 bases and 3 bases, the V and J ends lie 12 bases apart. This sequence was found in an adult who was a healthcare worker with PCR-confirmed SARS-CoV-2 infection or an uninfected control (not recorded which). The specimen sequenced was whole blood. The chain links TRBV2 with TRBJ2-5; the D gene may be TRBD1 or TRBD2, since each aligns over 6 bases. The CDR3 protein: CASSGGTHEETQYF. The DNA is TGTGCCAGCAGTGGCGGGACACACGAAGAGACCCAGTACTTC.